The 29 T cell receptor beta chains below all came from one sample that was sequenced in a study of shared clonotypes between healthy human individuals. Profiling relied on immunoSEQ multiplex PCR, and the TCRdb table lists in-frame clones only, not all of them. The sample shows under 850,000 clones, around 77% of them seen only once. Sequencing was carried out using memory CD4+ T cells sorted from blood. The subset was: CD45RA-negative fraction. These receptors came from a woman aged 25 to 39 in good health.

As concerns this clone: This sequence may be a read error, since a much larger clone differs from it by one base. Other DNA sequences of this sample code for an identical CDR3. V gene TRBV6-1 combines with J gene TRBJ2-7; D remains unclear. Germline CDR1 MNHNS, CDR2 SASEGT. The CDR3 totals 11 residues. V lost 1 base, J lost 4 bases, and 2 bases lay in between. CDR3 nucleotides: TGTGCCAGCAGTGAAGGATACGAGCAGTACTTC. Translation gives CASSEGYEQYF.

The chain has TRBV25-1 and TRBJ2-1, with 7 bases fitting TRBD1. The CDR3 runs to 13 residues. V lost 2 bases to trimming and J lost 8 bases; unmatched junction nucleotides: 3. From germline, CDR1 is MGHDK and CDR2 SYGVNS. DNA of the CDR3: TGTGCCAGCAGTGAAACAGGGGTCCATGAGCAGTTCTTC. Its translation: CASSETGVHEQFF.

In this sample, this clone turned up a few times. The CDR3 is CASSPTGLTEAFF. CDR3 nucleotides: TGCGCCAGCAGCCCTACAGGGTTAACTGAAGCTTTCTTT. The chain combines TRBV5-1 with TRBJ1-1; maybe TRBD1 (6 bases). Germline CDR1 is SGHRS and CDR2 is YFSETQ. The CDR3 covers 13 residues. Trimming took 4 bases from V and 5 from J, leaving 12 bases between them.

This chain links TRBV10-3 with TRBJ1-2; D not certain. The CDR3 is 12 amino acids. V gave up 4 bases and J gave up 2 bases, with 5 bases separating them. Germline CDR1 reads ENHRY; CDR2 reads SYGVKD. The CDR3 loop reads CAISVENYGYTF. In DNA form, the CDR3 reads TGTGCCATCAGTGTGGAGAACTATGGCTACACCTTC.

The chain has TRBV28 and TRBJ1-1; TRBD1 might be the D (5 bases). Trimming took 6 bases from V and 3 from J, leaving 14 bases between them. The CDR3 is made up of 14 amino acids. Germline assignment: CDR1 MDHEN and CDR2 SYDVKM. CDR3 sequence: CASSRRDGYTEAFF. DNA for the CDR3: TGTGCCAGCAGCCGCCGGGACGGATACACTGAAGCTTTCTTT.

This chain joins TRBV7-9 and TRBJ2-1; 8 nucleotides match TRBD2. V was pared by 5 bases and J by 9 bases, with 15 bases of the junction left unmatched. The CDR3 is 16 amino acids. The germline V gene has CDR1 SEHNR and CDR2 FQNEAQ (reference sequence). For the CDR3, the DNA is TGTGCCAGCAGCCTGGTTTCTAACGGGAGGGCCGGTGAGCAGTTCTTC. It yields the protein CASSLVSNGRAGEQFF.

V gene TRBV6-1 combines with J gene TRBJ2-1, with D perhaps matching TRBD1 (5 bases). The CDR3 length is 13 residues. V shed 6 bases and J shed 13 bases, with 19 bases lying between them. Germline CDR1 reads MNHNS; CDR2 reads SASEGT. The CDR3 nucleotides are TGTGCCAGCAGCCGAACTCGGCAGGGCGGCCAGTTCTTC. This codes for CASSRTRQGGQFF.

This chain links TRBV28 with TRBJ2-3; D is perhaps TRBD2 (6 bases). Trimming pared 5 bases from V and 0 bases from J, leaving 18 bases between. This CDR3 spans 17 amino acids. CDR1 is MDHEN, CDR2 SYDVKM, per germline. The CDR3: CASSDPRGRSSTDTQYF. The DNA for the CDR3 is TGTGCCAGCAGTGACCCTCGGGGGAGGTCTAGCACAGATACGCAGTATTTT.

This clone was recorded at least ten times. The chain is built from TRBV7-7 and TRBJ2-5, with 9 positions matching TRBD2. V shed 6 bases, J shed 1 base, and the junction held 3 bases outside the gene matches. The length of the CDR3 is 14 residues. Germline lookup yields CDR1 SSHAT and CDR2 FNYEAQ (reference sequence). CDR3 nucleotides: TGTGCCAGCAGTCCTAGCGGGATCCAAGAGACCCAGTACTTC. Its translation is CASSPSGIQETQYF.

Ten or more counts support this clone. CDR3 nucleotide sequence: TGTGCCAGCAGCCGCAGACCGGAGGCGGGCTACGAGCAGTACTTC. Its translation is CASSRRPEAGYEQYF. V usage is TRBV5-8 and J usage is TRBJ2-5; perhaps TRBD2 as D (5 bases). The J call may not be correct, given that the DNA end is closer to TRBJ2-7. The CDR3 is made up of 15 amino acids. The V gene's germline CDR1 is SGHTS and CDR2 YDEGEE.

The chain is built from TRBV6-5 and TRBJ2-3; 10 positions agree with TRBD2. Germline CDR1 MNHEY, CDR2 SVGAGI. The V segment lost 2 bases and the J segment 9 bases; nucleotides outside the gene matches: 8. The CDR3 has 15 residues. The CDR3 sequence is CASSYVGAGGRTQYF. The CDR3 DNA reads as TGTGCCAGCAGTTACGTGGGAGCGGGAGGGCGCACGCAGTATTTT.

This clone was seen only a few times. This rearrangement joins TRBV4-1 to TRBJ1-1, with TRBD1 matching over 8 bases. The CDR3 loop spans 18 amino acids. With 3 bases clipped from V and 2 bases from J, the junction kept 14 bases outside the gene matches. Per the germline V gene, CDR1 is MGHRA and CDR2 is YSYEKL. CDR3 coding DNA: TGCGCCAGCAGCCACTCCGCGGACAGGGTTTTTATCAACACTGAAGCTTTCTTT. Translated, it gives CASSHSADRVFINTEAFF.

The chain recombines TRBV7-9 with TRBJ2-1; 10 bases are shared with TRBD2. The CDR3 length is 15 residues. V was pared by 2 bases and J by 9 bases, with 7 bases of the junction left unmatched. In germline, CDR1 is SEHNR, CDR2 FQNEAQ (reference sequence). CDR3 bases: TGTGCCAGCAGCTTAAGCGGGAGGGGTCGGAGTGAGCAGTTCTTC. Translated: CASSLSGRGRSEQFF. Full variable domain (outside the CDR3, taken from reference TRBV7-9 and TRBJ2-1): DTGVSQNPRHKITKRGQNVTFRCDPISEHNRLYWYRQTLGQGPEFLTYFQNEAQLEKSRLLSDRFSAERPKGSFSTLEIQRTEQGDSAMYLCASSLSGRGRSEQFFGPGTRLTVL.

This clone has only a few counts. An end of the junction differs from the germline gene, which may be a read error. V usage is TRBV11-2 and J usage is TRBJ2-3; D could derive from TRBD1 or TRBD2 (5 bases each). This CDR3 is 16 amino acids long. Germline CDR1 SGHAT, CDR2 FQNNGV. CDR3 nucleotide sequence: TGTGCCAGCAGCTTAGATTTGGGGGACCACACAAATACGCAGTATTTT. Amino acids: CASSLDLGDHTNTQYF.

In this sample, this clone turned up a few times. The rearrangement joins TRBV19 to TRBJ1-2; possible D gene TRBD1, 6 bases. The CDR3 is made up of 15 amino acids. V lost 8 bases and J 7 bases, leaving 23 bases between the germline ends. Germline CDR1 reads LNHDA; CDR2 reads SQIVND (reference sequence). CDR3 loop: CASYTRDTEYRGYTF. CDR3 DNA: TGTGCCAGTTATACCCGGGACACGGAATATCGTGGCTACACCTTC. Full variable domain (missing parts from reference TRBV19 and TRBJ1-2): DGGITQSPKYLFRKEGQNVTLSCEQNLNHDAMYWYRQDPGQGLRLIYYSQIVNDFQKGDIAEGYSVSREKKESFPLTVTSAQKNPTAFYLCASYTRDTEYRGYTFGSGTRLTVV.

The rearrangement uses TRBV28 and TRBJ2-5; 11 nucleotides align to TRBD1. The CDR3 has 12 amino acids. In germline, CDR1 is MDHEN, CDR2 SYDVKM. J was trimmed by 6 bases and V by 10 bases; bases with no gene match: 4. CDR3 in amino acids: CATWTGGKTQYF. The CDR3 DNA sequence: TGTGCCACGTGGACAGGGGGCAAGACCCAGTACTTC.

The DNA of the CDR3 is TGCGCCAGCAGCTTTGGTAGACACACCGGGGAGCTGTTTTTT. It translates to CASSFGRHTGELFF. The rearrangement links TRBV5-1 to TRBJ2-2; D remains unclear. This CDR3 spans 14 amino acids. The V gene lost 2 bases and the J gene lost 3 bases, with 8 bases spanning the gap. CDR1 SGHRS and CDR2 YFSETQ come from the germline V gene.

The chain recombines TRBV5-1 with TRBJ2-2, with TRBD2 matching 14 bases. The CDR3 sequence is 15 residues long. V shed 7 bases, J shed 6 bases, and the junction held 5 bases outside the gene matches. CDR1 SGHRS and CDR2 YFSETQ come from the germline V gene. The DNA of the CDR3 is TGCGCCAGCGCACCGGGACTAGCGGGAGCCGGGGAGCTGTTTTTT. The encoded protein is CASAPGLAGAGELFF.

This clone was recorded at least ten times. This rearrangement joins TRBV7-2 to TRBJ2-1, with D perhaps TRBD1 or TRBD2 (5 bases each). Germline V CDR1 and CDR2: SGHTA, FQGNSA. The germline V and J ends were trimmed by 5 bases and 5 bases, with 10 bases remaining between them. The CDR3 is 13 residues long. CDR3 in amino acids: CASSPGPDNEQFF. In nucleotides, the CDR3 is TGTGCCAGCAGCCCGGGACCAGACAATGAGCAGTTCTTC.

This clone was recorded a few times. This CDR3 is CASSTRDRGNTGELFF. In nucleotides, the CDR3 is TGTGCCAGCAGCACAAGGGACAGGGGTAACACCGGGGAGCTGTTTTTT. The chain recombines TRBV7-9 with TRBJ2-2, with 10 bases that match TRBD1. The germline V gene encodes CDR1 SEHNR and CDR2 FQNEAQ (reference sequence). The CDR3 has 16 residues. After removal of 5 bases from V and 2 bases from J, the junction contained 5 bases not matched to a gene.

A word on this clone: Within the sample, other DNA sequences also encode this same CDR3. This chain connects TRBV5-1 to TRBJ2-1; possibly TRBD1 for D (6 bases). Per the germline V gene, CDR1 is SGHRS and CDR2 is YFSETQ. CDR3 length: 15 residues. V lost 4 bases, J lost 0 bases, and 11 bases lay in between. The CDR3 nucleotides read TGCGCCAGCAGCCAGGACAGTGGCTCCTACAATGAGCAGTTCTTC. This encodes CASSQDSGSYNEQFF.

The gene calls are TRBV7-8 and TRBJ1-5; 11 positions match TRBD1. This CDR3 is 15 amino acids long. V was clipped by 1 base and J by 6 bases; unmatched bases: 2. In germline, CDR1 is SGHVS, CDR2 FQNEAQ. The CDR3 sequence is CASSLGTGGFQPQHF. The CDR3 coding sequence is TGTGCCAGCAGCTTAGGGACAGGGGGCTTTCAGCCCCAGCATTTT.

The chain joins TRBV5-1 to TRBJ2-7; 7 bases map to TRBD2. J was trimmed by 0 bases and V by 0 bases; bases with no gene match: 6. CDR3 size: 16 residues. Per the germline V gene, CDR1 is SGHRS and CDR2 is YFSETQ. In DNA, the CDR3 is TGCGCCAGCAGCTTGGCCGCGGGAGCAACCTCCTACGAGCAGTACTTC. Translated, it gives CASSLAAGATSYEQYF.

This clone has only a few counts. The rearrangement links TRBV28 to TRBJ2-7, with D tentatively TRBD1 (6 bases). The CDR3 consists of 14 residues. Trimming left V 8 bases short and J 0 bases short, with 14 bases between. Germline-derived CDR1 and CDR2 are MDHEN and SYDVKM. The CDR3 DNA is TGTGCCAGCTGGGCCAGGGGACGCTCCTACGAGCAGTACTTC. It yields the protein CASWARGRSYEQYF.

The rearrangement links TRBV29-1 to TRBJ2-3; 9 bases are shared with TRBD2. With 0 bases clipped from V and 3 bases from J, the junction kept 7 bases outside the gene matches. The CDR3 is made up of 16 amino acids. The germline gives CDR1 SQVTM, CDR2 ANQGSEA. CDR3 sequence reads: CSVEDPISGSTDTQYF. Written as DNA, the CDR3 is TGCAGCGTTGAAGATCCAATTAGCGGGAGTACAGATACGCAGTATTTT.

This clone was detected a few times. J is TRBJ2-1 and V is TRBV28, with 9 bases that match TRBD1. The CDR3 totals 15 residues. The germline CDR1 and CDR2 sequences are MDHEN and SYDVKM. V trimming: 4 bases; J trimming: 5 bases; junction bases outside the gene matches: 6. The CDR3 DNA is TGTGCCAGCAGTTCCCCCAGGACAGGGGACAATGAGCAGTTCTTC. Its protein is CASSSPRTGDNEQFF.

V is TRBV19 and J is TRBJ2-7; 8 positions match TRBD1. The CDR3 spans 15 residues. V dropped 2 bases and J dropped 4; count of bases not matched to a gene: 7. The germline V gene encodes CDR1 LNHDA and CDR2 SQIVND (reference sequence). The CDR3 loop reads CASSISRDRMYEQYF. DNA of the CDR3: TGTGCCAGTAGTATAAGCAGGGACAGGATGTACGAGCAGTACTTC.

This rearrangement joins TRBV28 to TRBJ1-5; maybe TRBD1 (5 bases). CDR3 length: 14 residues. Germline assignment: CDR1 MDHEN and CDR2 SYDVKM. V was trimmed by 10 bases and J by 9 bases, leaving 22 bases between them. The CDR3 DNA is TGTGCCACCAGAGGAGTAGTTTGGGGACGGCCCCAGCATTTT. Amino acids: CATRGVVWGRPQHF.

V is TRBV27 and J is TRBJ1-5; D remains unclear. V dropped 5 bases and J dropped 3 bases, with 11 bases sitting between them. The CDR3 totals 14 residues. Germline CDR1 and CDR2: MNHEY and SMNVEV (reference sequence). In DNA, the CDR3 is TGTGCCAGCAGTCCTGCTGGGGTCAATCAGCCCCAGCATTTT. It specifies CASSPAGVNQPQHF.